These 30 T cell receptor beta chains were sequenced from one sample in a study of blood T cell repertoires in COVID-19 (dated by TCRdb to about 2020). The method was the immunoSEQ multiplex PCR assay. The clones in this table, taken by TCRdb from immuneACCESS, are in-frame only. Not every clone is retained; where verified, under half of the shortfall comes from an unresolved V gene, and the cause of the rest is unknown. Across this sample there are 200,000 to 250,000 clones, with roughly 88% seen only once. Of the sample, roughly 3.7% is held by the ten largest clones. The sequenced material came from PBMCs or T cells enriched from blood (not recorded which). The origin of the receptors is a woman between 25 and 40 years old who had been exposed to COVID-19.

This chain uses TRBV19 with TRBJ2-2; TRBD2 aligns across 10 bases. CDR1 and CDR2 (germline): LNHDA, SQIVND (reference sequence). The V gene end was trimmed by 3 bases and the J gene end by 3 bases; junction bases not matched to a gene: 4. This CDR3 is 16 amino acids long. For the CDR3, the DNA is TGTGCCAGTAGTATTCTTAGCGGGAGGTACACCGGGGAGCTGTTTTTT. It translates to CASSILSGRYTGELFF. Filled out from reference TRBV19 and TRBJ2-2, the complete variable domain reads DGGITQSPKYLFRKEGQNVTLSCEQNLNHDAMYWYRQDPGQGLRLIYYSQIVNDFQKGDIAEGYSVSREKKESFPLTVTSAQKNPTAFYLCASSILSGRYTGELFFGEGSRLTVL.

The CDR3 loop is CASTRWAGATPKGAKNIQYF. In DNA form, the CDR3 reads TGTGCCAGTACCAGGTGGGCAGGGGCTACCCCAAAGGGAGCCAAAAACATTCAGTACTTC. V is TRBV19 and J is TRBJ2-4, with D possibly TRBD1 on 6 matching bases. The CDR3 has 20 residues. The germline V gene encodes CDR1 LNHDA and CDR2 SQIVND (reference sequence). Between the trimmed V and J ends, which lost 7 bases and 0 bases, there was a span of 28 bases.

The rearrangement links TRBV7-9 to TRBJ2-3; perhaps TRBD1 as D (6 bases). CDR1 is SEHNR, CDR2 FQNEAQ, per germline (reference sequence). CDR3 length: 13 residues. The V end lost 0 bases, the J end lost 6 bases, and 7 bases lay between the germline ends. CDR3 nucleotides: TGTGCCAGCAGCTTAGCGGGGGCGGATACGCAGTATTTT. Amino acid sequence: CASSLAGADTQYF. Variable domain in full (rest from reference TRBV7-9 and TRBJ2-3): DTGVSQNPRHKITKRGQNVTFRCDPISEHNRLYWYRQTLGQGPEFLTYFQNEAQLEKSRLLSDRFSAERPKGSFSTLEIQRTEQGDSAMYLCASSLAGADTQYFGPGTRLTVL.

The CDR3 here is CASSPGLAGYEQFF. The CDR3 coding sequence is TGTGCCAGCAGTCCCGGACTAGCGGGATATGAGCAGTTCTTC. The chain combines TRBV28 with TRBJ2-1, with 12 bases identical to TRBD2. The CDR3 spans 14 residues. Germline assignment: CDR1 MDHEN and CDR2 SYDVKM. V was clipped by 5 bases and J by 8 bases; unmatched bases: 4. Variable domain in full (rest from reference TRBV28 and TRBJ2-1): DVKVTQSSRYLVKRTGEKVFLECVQDMDHENMFWYRQDPGLGLRLIYFSYDVKMKEKGDIPEGYSVSREKKERFSLILESASTNQTSMYLCASSPGLAGYEQFFGPGTRLTVL.

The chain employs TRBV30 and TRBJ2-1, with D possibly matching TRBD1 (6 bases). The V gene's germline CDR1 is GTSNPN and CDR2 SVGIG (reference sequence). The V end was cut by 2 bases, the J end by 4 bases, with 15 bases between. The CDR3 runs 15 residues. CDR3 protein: CAWSKNRVQYNEQFF. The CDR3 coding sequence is TGTGCCTGGAGTAAGAACAGGGTCCAATACAATGAGCAGTTCTTC.

CDR3 in amino acids: CARRTGDNQPQHF. CDR3 nucleotides: TGTGCCAGAAGAACAGGGGATAATCAGCCCCAGCATTTT. The gene calls are TRBV5-3 and TRBJ1-5; TRBD1 aligns across 7 bases. TRBV5-3 is placed among ORFs of uncertain function. With V trimmed by 5 bases and J by 4 bases, 3 bases remained unmatched. The CDR3 spans 13 residues.

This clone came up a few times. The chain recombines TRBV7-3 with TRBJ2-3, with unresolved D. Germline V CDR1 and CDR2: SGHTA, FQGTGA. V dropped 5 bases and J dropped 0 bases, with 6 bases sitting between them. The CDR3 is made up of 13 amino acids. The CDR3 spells CASSRTSTDTQYF. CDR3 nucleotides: TGTGCCAGCAGCAGAACTAGCACAGATACGCAGTATTTT.

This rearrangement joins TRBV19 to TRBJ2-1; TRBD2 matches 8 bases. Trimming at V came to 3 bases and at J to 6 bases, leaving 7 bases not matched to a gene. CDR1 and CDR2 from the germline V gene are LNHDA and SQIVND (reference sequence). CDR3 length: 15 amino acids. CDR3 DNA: TGTGCCAGTAGTATGGGTAGCGGGACGGGCAATGAGCAGTTCTTC. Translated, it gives CASSMGSGTGNEQFF.

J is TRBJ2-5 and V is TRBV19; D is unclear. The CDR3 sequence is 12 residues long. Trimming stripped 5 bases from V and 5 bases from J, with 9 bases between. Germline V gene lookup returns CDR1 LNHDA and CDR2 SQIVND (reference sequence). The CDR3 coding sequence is TGTGCCAGTAGTCAGCAGAGGGAGACCCAGTACTTC. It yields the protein CASSQQRETQYF.

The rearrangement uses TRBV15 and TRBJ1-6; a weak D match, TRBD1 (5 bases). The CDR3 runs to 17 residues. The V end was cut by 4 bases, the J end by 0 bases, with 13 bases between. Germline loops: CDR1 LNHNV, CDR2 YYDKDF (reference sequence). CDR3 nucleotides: TGTGCCACCAGCACGCATCGGGGGAGCTCCTATAATTCACCCCTCCACTTT. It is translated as CATSTHRGSSYNSPLHF.

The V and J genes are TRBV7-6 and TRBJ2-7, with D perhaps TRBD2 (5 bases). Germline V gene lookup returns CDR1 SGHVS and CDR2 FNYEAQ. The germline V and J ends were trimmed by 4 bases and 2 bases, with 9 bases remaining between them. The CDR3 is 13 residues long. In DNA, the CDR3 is TGTGCCAGCAGCTCCCGAGGGACCTACGAGCAGTACTTC. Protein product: CASSSRGTYEQYF. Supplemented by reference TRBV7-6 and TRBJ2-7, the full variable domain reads GAGVSQSPRYKVTKRGQDVALRCDPISGHVSLYWYRQALGQGPEFLTYFNYEAQQDKSGLPNDRFSAERPEGSISTLTIQRTEQRDSAMYRCASSSRGTYEQYFGPGTRLTVT.

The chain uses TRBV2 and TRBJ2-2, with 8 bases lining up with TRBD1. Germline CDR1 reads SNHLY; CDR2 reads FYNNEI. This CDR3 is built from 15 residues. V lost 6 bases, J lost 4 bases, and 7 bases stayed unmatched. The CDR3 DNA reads TGTGCCAGCAGGTCGGACAGGGTCGTCACCGGGGAGCTGTTTTTT. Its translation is CASRSDRVVTGELFF.

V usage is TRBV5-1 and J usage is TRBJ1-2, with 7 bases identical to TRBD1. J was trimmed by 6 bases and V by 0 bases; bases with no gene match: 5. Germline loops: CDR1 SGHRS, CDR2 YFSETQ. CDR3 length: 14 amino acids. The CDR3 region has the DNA TGCGCCAGCAGCTTGGCCGCGACAGGGCATGGCTACACCTTC. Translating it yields CASSLAATGHGYTF.

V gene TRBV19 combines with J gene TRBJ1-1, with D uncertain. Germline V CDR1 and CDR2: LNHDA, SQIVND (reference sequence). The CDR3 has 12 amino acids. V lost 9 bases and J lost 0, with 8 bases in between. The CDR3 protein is CASSPLNTEAFF. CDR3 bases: TGTGCCAGCAGTCCTTTGAACACTGAAGCTTTCTTT.

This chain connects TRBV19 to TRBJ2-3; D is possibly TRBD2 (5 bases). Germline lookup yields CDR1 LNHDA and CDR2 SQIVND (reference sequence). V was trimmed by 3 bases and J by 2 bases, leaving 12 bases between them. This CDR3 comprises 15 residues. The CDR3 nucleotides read TGTGCCAGTAGTATGAATGGAGGTAACACAGATACGCAGTATTTT. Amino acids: CASSMNGGNTDTQYF. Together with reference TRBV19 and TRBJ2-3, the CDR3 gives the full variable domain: DGGITQSPKYLFRKEGQNVTLSCEQNLNHDAMYWYRQDPGQGLRLIYYSQIVNDFQKGDIAEGYSVSREKKESFPLTVTSAQKNPTAFYLCASSMNGGNTDTQYFGPGTRLTVL.

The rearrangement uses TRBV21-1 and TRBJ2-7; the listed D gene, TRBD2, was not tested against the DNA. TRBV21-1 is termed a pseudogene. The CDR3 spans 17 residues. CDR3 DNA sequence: TGTGCCAGCAGCAATAAAGGGAGGGCCCCTGGGCCCTACGAGCAGTACTTC. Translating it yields CASSNKGRAPGPYEQYF.

The CDR3: CAWSVQGARDQPQHF. Here the CDR3 DNA reads TGTGCCTGGAGTGTACAGGGTGCAAGGGATCAGCCCCAGCATTTT. The chain employs TRBV30 and TRBJ1-5; a possible D gene is TRBD1 (6 bases). The V end lost 0 bases, the J end lost 5 bases, and 14 bases lay between the germline ends. CDR3 length: 15 residues. CDR1 is GTSNPN, CDR2 SVGIG, per germline (reference sequence). Using reference TRBV30 and TRBJ1-5 for the parts outside the CDR3, the full variable domain is SQTIHQWPATLVQPVGSPLSLECTVEGTSNPNLYWYRQAAGRGLQLLFYSVGIGQISSEVPQNLSASRPQDRQFILSSKKLLLSDSGFYLCAWSVQGARDQPQHFGDGTRLSIL.

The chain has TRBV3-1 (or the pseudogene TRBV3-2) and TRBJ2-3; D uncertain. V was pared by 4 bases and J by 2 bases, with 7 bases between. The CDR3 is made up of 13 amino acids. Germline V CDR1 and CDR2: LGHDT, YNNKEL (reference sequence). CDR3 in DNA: TGTGCCAGCAGCCGTTTTATCACAGATACGCAGTATTTT. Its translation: CASSRFITDTQYF.

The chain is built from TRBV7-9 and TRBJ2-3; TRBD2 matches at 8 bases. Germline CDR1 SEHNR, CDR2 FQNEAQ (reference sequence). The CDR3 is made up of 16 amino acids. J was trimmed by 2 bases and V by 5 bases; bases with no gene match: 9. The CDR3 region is CASSPGVTSATDTQYF. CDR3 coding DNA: TGTGCCAGCAGCCCTGGGGTGACTAGCGCCACAGATACGCAGTATTTT.

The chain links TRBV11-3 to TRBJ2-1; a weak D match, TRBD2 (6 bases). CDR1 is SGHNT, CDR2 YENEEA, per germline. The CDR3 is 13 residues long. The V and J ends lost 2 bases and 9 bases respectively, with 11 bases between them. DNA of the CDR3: TGTGCCAGCAGCTTATCGGGAGCCGGTGAGCAGTTCTTC. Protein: CASSLSGAGEQFF.

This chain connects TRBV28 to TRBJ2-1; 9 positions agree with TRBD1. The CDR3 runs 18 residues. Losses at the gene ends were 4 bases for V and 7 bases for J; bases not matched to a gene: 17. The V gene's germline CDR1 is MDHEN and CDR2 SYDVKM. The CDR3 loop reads CASSSRWEGTGKRNEQFF. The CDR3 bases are TGTGCCAGCAGTTCTCGATGGGAAGGGACAGGGAAAAGGAATGAGCAGTTCTTC.

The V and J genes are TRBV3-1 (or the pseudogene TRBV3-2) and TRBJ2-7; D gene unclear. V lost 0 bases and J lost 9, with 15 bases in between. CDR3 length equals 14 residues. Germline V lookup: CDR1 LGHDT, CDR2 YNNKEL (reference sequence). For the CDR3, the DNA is TGTGCCAGCAGCCAAGACCTGGCTTCTACGGGGCAGTACTTC. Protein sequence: CASSQDLASTGQYF.

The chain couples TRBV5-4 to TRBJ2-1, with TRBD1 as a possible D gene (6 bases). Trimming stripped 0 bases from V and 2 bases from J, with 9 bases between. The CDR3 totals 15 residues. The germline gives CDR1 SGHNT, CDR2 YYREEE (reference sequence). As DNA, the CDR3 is TGTGCCAGCAGCTTGGATGGACAGCCCTACAATGAGCAGTTCTTC. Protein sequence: CASSLDGQPYNEQFF. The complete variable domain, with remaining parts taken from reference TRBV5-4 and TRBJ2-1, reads ETGVTQSPTHLIKTRGQQVTLRCSSQSGHNTVSWYQQALGQGPQFIFQYYREEENGRGNFPPRFSGLQFPNYSSELNVNALELDDSALYLCASSLDGQPYNEQFFGPGTRLTVL.

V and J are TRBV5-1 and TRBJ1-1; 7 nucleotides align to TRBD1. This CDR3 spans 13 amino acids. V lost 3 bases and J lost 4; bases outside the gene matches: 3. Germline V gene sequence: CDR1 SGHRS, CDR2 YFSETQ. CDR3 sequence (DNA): TGCGCCAGCAGCTCCTACAGGGGCACTGAAGCTTTCTTT. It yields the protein CASSSYRGTEAFF. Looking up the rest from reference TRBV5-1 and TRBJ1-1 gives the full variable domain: KAGVTQTPRYLIKTRGQQVTLSCSPISGHRSVSWYQQTPGQGLQFLFEYFSETQRNKGNFPGRFSGRQFSNSRSEMNVSTLELGDSALYLCASSSYRGTEAFFGQGTRLTVV.

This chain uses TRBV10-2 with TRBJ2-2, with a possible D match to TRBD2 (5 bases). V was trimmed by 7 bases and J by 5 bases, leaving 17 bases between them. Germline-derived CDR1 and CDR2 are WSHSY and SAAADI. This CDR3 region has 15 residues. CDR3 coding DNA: TGCGCCAGCACCGCGACCCGGGGTCGTACCGGGGAGCTGTTTTTT. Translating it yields CASTATRGRTGELFF.

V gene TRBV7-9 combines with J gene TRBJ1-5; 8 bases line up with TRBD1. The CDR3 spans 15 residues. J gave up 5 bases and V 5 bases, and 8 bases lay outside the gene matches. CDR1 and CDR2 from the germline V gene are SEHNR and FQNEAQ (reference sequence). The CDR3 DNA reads TGTGCCAGCAGCGCTGGACAGGGAGTTTATCAGCCCCAGCATTTT. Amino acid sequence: CASSAGQGVYQPQHF.

CDR3: CAWIKVWREGHYEQYF. CDR3 sequence (DNA): TGTGCCTGGATAAAGGTATGGCGGGAGGGCCACTACGAGCAGTACTTC. The chain uses TRBV30 and TRBJ2-7, with TRBD2 matching 9 bases. Germline trimming cut 4 bases from V and 3 bases from J; bases unmatched to any gene: 13. Per the germline V gene, CDR1 is GTSNPN and CDR2 is SVGIG (reference sequence). The CDR3 has 16 residues.

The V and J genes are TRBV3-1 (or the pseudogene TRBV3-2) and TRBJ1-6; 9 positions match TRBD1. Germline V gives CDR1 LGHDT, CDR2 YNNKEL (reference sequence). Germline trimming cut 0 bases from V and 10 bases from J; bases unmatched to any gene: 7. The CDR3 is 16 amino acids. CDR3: CASSQDSGTGTSPLHF. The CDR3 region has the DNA TGTGCCAGCAGCCAAGATTCCGGGACAGGGACATCACCCCTCCACTTT.

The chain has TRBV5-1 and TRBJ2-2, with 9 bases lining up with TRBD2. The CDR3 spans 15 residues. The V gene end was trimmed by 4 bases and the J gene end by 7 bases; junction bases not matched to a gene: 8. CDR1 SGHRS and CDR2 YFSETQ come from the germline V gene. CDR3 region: CASSPVSGGGGELFF. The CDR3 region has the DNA TGCGCCAGCAGCCCCGTTAGCGGGGGAGGCGGGGAGCTGTTTTTT.

CDR3 in DNA: TGTGCCAGCAGTTTAGCGGGAGGAGCCTACAATGAGCAGTTCTTC. It specifies CASSLAGGAYNEQFF. The chain joins TRBV28 to TRBJ2-1; 8 bases line up with TRBD2. Germline V CDR1 and CDR2: MDHEN, SYDVKM. After removal of 2 bases from V and 2 bases from J, the junction contained 2 bases not matched to a gene. The CDR3 has 15 amino acids.